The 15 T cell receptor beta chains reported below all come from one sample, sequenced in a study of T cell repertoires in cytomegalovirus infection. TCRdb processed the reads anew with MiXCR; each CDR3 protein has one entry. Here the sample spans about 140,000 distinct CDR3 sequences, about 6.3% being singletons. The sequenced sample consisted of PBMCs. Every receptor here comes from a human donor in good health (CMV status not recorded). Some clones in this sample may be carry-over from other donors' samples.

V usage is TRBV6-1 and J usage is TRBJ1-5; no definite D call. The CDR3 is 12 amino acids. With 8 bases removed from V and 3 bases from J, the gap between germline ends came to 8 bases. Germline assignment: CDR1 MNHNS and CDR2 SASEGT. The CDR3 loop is CASRSNNQPQHF. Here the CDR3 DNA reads TGTGCCAGCCGGAGTAACAATCAGCCCCAGCATTTT.

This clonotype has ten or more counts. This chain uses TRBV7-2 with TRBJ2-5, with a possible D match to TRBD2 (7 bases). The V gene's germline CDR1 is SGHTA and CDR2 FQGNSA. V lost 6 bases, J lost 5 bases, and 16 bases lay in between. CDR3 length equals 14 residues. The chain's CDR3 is CASSALRGAETQYF. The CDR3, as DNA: TGTGCCAGCAGTGCGCTTCGGGGGGCGGAGACCCAGTACTTC.

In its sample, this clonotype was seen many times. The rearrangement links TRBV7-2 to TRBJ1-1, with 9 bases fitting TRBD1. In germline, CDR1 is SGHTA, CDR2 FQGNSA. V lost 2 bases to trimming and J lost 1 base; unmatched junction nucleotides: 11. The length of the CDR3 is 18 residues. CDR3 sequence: CASSLPVRGTGWNTEAFF. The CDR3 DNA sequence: TGTGCCAGCAGCTTACCCGTAAGGGGGACAGGGTGGAACACTGAAGCTTTCTTT.

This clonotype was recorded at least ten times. This CDR3 reads CASRRLAGGYNEQFF. The CDR3 DNA is TGTGCCAGCCGTCGACTAGCGGGGGGTTACAATGAGCAGTTCTTC. J is TRBJ2-1 and V is TRBV12-3 or TRBV12-4; TRBD2 matches at 13 bases. The CDR3 loop spans 15 amino acids. Losses at the gene ends were 8 bases for V and 4 bases for J; bases not matched to a gene: 5.

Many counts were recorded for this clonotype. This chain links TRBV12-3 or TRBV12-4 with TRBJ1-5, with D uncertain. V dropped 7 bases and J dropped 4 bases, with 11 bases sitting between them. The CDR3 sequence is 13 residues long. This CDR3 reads CASTNIGNQPQHF. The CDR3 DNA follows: TGTGCCAGCACTAACATCGGGAATCAGCCCCAGCATTTT.

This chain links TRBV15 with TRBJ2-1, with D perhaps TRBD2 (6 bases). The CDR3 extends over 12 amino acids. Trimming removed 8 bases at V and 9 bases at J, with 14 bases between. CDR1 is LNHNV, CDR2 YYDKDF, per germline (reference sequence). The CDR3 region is CATGDLWGEQFF. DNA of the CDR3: TGTGCCACCGGGGACTTATGGGGTGAGCAGTTCTTC.

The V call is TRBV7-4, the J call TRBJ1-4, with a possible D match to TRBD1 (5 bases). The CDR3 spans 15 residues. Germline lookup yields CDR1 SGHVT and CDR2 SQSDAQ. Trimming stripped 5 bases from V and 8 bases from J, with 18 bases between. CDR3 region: CASSTGPNAGEKLFF. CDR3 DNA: TGTGCCAGCAGCACGGGACCCAACGCGGGGGAAAAACTGTTTTTT. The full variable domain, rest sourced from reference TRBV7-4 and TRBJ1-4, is GAGVSQSPRYKVAKRGRDVALRCDSISGHVTLYWYRQTLGQGSEVLTYSQSDAQRDKSGRPSGRFSAERPERSVSTLKIQRTEQGDSAVYLCASSTGPNAGEKLFFGSGTQLSVL.

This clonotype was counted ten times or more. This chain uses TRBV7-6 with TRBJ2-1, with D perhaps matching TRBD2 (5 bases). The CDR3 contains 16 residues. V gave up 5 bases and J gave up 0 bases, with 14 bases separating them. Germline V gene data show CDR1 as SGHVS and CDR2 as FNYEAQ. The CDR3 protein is CASSPWTGSSYNEQFF. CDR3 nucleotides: TGTGCCAGCAGCCCTTGGACGGGGAGCTCCTACAATGAGCAGTTCTTC. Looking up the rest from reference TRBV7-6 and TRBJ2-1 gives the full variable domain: GAGVSQSPRYKVTKRGQDVALRCDPISGHVSLYWYRQALGQGPEFLTYFNYEAQQDKSGLPNDRFSAERPEGSISTLTIQRTEQRDSAMYRCASSPWTGSSYNEQFFGPGTRLTVL.

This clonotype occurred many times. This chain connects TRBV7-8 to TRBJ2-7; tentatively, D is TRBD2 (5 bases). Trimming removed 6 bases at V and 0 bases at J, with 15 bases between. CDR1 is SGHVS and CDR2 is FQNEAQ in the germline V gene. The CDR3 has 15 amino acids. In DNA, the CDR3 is TGTGCCAGCAGGATGAGGGCCGGGGACTCCTACGAGCAGTACTTC. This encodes CASRMRAGDSYEQYF.

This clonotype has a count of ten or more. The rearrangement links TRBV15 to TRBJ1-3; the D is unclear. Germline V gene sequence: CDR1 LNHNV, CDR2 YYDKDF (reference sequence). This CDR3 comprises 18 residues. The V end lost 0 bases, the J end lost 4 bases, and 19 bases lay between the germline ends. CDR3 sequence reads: CATSRDLLAAGDGNTIYF. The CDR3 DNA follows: TGTGCCACCAGCAGAGATTTACTTGCGGCGGGAGACGGAAACACCATATATTTT.

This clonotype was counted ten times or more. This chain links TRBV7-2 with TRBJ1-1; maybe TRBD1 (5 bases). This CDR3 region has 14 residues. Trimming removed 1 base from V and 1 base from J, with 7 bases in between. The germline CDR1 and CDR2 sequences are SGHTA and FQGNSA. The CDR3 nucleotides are TGTGCCAGCAGCTTAGGCAGGGAGAACACTGAAGCTTTCTTT. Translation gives CASSLGRENTEAFF.

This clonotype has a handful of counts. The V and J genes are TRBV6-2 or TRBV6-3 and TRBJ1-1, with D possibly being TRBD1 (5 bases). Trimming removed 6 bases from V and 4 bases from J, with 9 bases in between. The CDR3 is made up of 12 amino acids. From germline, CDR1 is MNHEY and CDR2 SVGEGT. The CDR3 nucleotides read TGTGCCAGCAGACGAACAGGCACTGAAGCTTTCTTT. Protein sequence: CASRRTGTEAFF.

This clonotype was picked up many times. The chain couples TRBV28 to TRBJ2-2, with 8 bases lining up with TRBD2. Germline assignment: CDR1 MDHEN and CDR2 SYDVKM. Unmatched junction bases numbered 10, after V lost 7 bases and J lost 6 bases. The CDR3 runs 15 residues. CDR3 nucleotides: TGTGCCAGCACCCACCGGGGGGGGGCTGCCGGGGAGCTGTTTTTT. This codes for CASTHRGGAAGELFF.

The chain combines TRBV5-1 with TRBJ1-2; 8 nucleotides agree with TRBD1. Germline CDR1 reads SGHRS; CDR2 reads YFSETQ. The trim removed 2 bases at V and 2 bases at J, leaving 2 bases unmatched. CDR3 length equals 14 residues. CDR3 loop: CASSFDRGNYGYTF. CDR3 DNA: TGCGCCAGCAGCTTCGACAGGGGAAACTATGGCTACACCTTC.

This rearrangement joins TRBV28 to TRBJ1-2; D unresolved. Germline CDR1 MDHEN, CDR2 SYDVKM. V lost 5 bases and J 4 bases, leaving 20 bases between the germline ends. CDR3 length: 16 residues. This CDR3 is CASSPLSAVTRYGYTF. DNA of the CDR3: TGTGCCAGCAGTCCCCTTTCTGCAGTAACTCGCTATGGCTACACCTTC.